The T cell receptor beta chain under discussion was sequenced for a study of post-analysis software for immune sequencing data. Points from the study as a whole: Strong co-clustering by F measure was evident for samples that had been prepared in the same batch. Patients used five TRBV segments, including TRBV5-6, TRBV5-1 and TRBV20-1, more often than controls.

Unmatched junction bases numbered 6, after V lost 2 bases and J lost 5 bases. This CDR3 has 16 amino acids. Looked up from germline, CDR1 is SEHNR and CDR2 is FQNEAQ (reference sequence). This clonotype was recorded a few times. Antigen: not known. Sequencing libraries made from TCR beta cDNA carried unique molecular identifiers. TCRdb itself ran the PCR reads through MiXCR, one entry per CDR3 protein. The table includes about 500,000 distinct CDR3 sequences, over 35% detected once. The chain recombines TRBV7-9 with TRBJ2-3; TRBD2 matches 11 bases. This TCR derives from a girl between 5 and 17 years old with multiple sclerosis. The sequenced sample was blood. CDR3 amino acids: CASSLTSGSKRDTQYF. DNA of the CDR3: TGTGCCAGCAGCTTAACTAGCGGGAGTAAAAGAGATACGCAGTATTTT. The full variable domain, rest sourced from reference TRBV7-9 and TRBJ2-3, is DTGVSQNPRHKITKRGQNVTFRCDPISEHNRLYWYRQTLGQGPEFLTYFQNEAQLEKSRLLSDRFSAERPKGSFSTLEIQRTEQGDSAMYLCASSLTSGSKRDTQYFGPGTRLTVL.